This T cell receptor beta chain was captured by sequencing in a study of cytomegalovirus exposure and HLA in healthy donors. Amplification used 60 Vbeta primers and 13 Jbeta primers. Sequencing used immunoSEQ multiplex PCR; TCRdb keeps in-frame clones, though not all of them. Of under 200,000 clones detected, roughly 80% appear once; the ten largest clones hold around 9%. CDR1 SGHVS and CDR2 FNYEAQ come from the germline V gene. V gave up 7 bases and J gave up 5 bases, with 29 bases separating them. This CDR3 has 18 residues. The sample was PBMCs. This TCR came from a male donor in good health and CMV-seropositive. The chain joins TRBV7-6 to TRBJ1-2, with D uncertain. The CDR3 is CASNKGLSYDWGGYGYTF. The DNA of the CDR3 is TGTGCCAGCAATAAGGGTCTCTCTTATGATTGGGGAGGGTATGGCTACACCTTC. The complete variable domain, with remaining parts taken from reference TRBV7-6 and TRBJ1-2, reads GAGVSQSPRYKVTKRGQDVALRCDPISGHVSLYWYRQALGQGPEFLTYFNYEAQQDKSGLPNDRFSAERPEGSISTLTIQRTEQRDSAMYRCASNKGLSYDWGGYGYTFGSGTRLTVV.